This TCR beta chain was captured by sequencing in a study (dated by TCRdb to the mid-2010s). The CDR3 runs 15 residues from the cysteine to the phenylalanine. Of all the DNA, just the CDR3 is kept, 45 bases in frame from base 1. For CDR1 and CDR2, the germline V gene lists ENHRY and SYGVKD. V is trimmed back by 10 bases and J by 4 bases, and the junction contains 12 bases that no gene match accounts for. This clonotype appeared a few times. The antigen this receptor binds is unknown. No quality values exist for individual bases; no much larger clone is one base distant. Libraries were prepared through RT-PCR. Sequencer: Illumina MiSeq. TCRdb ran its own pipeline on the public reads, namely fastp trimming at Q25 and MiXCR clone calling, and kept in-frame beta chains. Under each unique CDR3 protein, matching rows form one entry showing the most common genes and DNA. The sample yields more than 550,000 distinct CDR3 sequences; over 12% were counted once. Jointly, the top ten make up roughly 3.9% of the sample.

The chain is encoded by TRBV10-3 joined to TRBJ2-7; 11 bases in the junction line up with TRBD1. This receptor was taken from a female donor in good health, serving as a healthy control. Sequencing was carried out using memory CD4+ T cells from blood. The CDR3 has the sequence CATRRGTGGFYEQYF. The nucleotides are TGTGCCACCAGGCGAGGGACAGGGGGTTTTTACGAGCAGTACTTC.